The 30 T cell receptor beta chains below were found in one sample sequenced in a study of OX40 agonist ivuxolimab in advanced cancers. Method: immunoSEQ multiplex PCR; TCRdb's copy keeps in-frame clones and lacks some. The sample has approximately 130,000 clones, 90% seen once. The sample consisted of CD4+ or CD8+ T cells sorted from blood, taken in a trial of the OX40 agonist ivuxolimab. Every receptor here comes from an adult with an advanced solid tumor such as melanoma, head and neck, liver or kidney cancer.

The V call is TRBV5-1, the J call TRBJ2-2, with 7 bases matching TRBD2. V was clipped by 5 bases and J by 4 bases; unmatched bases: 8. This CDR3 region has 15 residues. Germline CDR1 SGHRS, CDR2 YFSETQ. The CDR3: CASRTRGRITGELFF. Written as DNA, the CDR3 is TGCGCCAGCAGAACCCGCGGGAGAATCACCGGGGAGCTGTTTTTT.

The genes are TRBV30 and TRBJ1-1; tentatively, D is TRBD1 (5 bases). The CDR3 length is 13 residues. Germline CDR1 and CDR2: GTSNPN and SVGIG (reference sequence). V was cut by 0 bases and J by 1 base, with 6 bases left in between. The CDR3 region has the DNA TGTGCCTGGAGTGTACAGGAGAACACTGAAGCTTTCTTT. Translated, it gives CAWSVQENTEAFF.

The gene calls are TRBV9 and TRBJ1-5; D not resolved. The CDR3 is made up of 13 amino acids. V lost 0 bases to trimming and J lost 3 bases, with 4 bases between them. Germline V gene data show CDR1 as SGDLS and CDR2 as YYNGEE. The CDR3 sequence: CASSVGDNQPQHF. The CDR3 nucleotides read TGTGCCAGCAGCGTAGGGGACAATCAGCCCCAGCATTTT.

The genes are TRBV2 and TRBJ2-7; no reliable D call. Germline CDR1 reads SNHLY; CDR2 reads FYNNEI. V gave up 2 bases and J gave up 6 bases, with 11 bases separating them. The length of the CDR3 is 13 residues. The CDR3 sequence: CASSELLTSEQYF. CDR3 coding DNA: TGTGCCAGCAGTGAACTCCTCACGAGCGAGCAGTACTTC.

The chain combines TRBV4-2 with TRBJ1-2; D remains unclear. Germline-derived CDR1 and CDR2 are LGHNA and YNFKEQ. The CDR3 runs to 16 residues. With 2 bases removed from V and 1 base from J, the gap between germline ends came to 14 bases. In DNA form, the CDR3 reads TGTGCCAGCAGCCAAATGGGTGAGGCAGGTAACTATGGCTACACCTTC. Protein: CASSQMGEAGNYGYTF.

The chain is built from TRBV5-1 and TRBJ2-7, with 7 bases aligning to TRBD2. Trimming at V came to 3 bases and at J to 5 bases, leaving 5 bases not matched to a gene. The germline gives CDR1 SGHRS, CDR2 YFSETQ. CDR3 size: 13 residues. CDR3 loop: CASSSTSVNEQYF. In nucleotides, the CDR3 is TGCGCCAGCAGCTCCACTAGCGTGAACGAGCAGTACTTC.

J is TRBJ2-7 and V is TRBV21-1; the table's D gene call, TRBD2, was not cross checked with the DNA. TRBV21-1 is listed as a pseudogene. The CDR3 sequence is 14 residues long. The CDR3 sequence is CASSQRVARYEQYF. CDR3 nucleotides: TGTGCCAGCAGTCAGAGGGTTGCTCGGTACGAGCAGTACTTC.

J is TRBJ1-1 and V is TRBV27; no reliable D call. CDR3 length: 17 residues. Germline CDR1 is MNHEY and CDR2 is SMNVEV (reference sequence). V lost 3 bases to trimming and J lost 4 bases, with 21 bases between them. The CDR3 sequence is CASSFSVPGISGTEAFF. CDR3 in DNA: TGTGCCAGCAGTTTCTCCGTACCAGGAATTTCGGGCACTGAAGCTTTCTTT.

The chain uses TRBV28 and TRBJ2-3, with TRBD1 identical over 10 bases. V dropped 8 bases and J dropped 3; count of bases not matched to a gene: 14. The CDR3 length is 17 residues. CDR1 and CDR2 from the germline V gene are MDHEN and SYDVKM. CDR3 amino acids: CASPKLTGTGETDTQYF. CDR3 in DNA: TGTGCCAGCCCGAAACTCACCGGGACAGGGGAGACAGATACGCAGTATTTT.

CDR3 in amino acids: CASSLDSSGTGTQYF. The CDR3 DNA sequence: TGTGCCAGCAGCTTAGACAGTAGTGGAACAGGGACCCAGTACTTC. The J gene is TRBJ2-5, the V gene TRBV7-2, with D possibly matching TRBD1 (5 bases). The CDR3 has 15 amino acids. Trimming took off 1 base at V and 7 bases at J, with 16 bases between the two ends. Germline V gene sequence: CDR1 SGHTA, CDR2 FQGNSA.

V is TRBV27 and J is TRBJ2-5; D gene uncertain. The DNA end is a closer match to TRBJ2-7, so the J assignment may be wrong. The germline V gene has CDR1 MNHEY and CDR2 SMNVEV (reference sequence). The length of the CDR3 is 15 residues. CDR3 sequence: CASSKSGSQAYEQYF. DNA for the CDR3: TGTGCCAGCAGCAAATCCGGGTCACAAGCCTACGAGCAGTACTTC.

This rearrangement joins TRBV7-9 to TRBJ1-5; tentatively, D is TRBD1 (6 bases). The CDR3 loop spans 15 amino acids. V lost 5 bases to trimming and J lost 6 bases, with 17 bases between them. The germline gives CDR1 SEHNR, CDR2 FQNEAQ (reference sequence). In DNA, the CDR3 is TGTGCCAGCAGCCCAAGGGGGAATCATGGTCAGCCCCAGCATTTT. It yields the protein CASSPRGNHGQPQHF.

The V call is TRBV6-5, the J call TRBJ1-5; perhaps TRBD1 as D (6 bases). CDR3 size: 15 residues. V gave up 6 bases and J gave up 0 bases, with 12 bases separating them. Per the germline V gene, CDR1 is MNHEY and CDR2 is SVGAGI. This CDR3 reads CASRHGQNSNQPQHF. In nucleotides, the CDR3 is TGTGCCAGCAGACACGGACAGAATAGCAATCAGCCCCAGCATTTT.

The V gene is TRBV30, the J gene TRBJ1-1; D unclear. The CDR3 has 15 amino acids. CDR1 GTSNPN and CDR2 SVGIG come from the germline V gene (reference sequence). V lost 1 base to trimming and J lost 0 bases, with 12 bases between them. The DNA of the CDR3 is TGTGCCTGGAGTGAGCGGCAGGAACTGAACACTGAAGCTTTCTTT. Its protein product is CAWSERQELNTEAFF.

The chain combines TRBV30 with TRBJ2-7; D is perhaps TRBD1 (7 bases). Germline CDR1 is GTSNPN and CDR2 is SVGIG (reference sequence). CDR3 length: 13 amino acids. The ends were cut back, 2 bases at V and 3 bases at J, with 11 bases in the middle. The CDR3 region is CAWSMRDSYEQYF. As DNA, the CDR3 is TGTGCCTGGAGTATGCGGGACAGCTACGAGCAGTACTTC.

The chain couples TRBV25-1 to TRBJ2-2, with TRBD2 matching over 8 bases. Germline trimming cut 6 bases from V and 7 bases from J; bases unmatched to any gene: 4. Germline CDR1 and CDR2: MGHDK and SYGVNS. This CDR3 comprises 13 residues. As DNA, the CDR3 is TGTGCCAGCAGAGGCGGGACTAGCGGGGAGCTGTTTTTT. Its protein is CASRGGTSGELFF.

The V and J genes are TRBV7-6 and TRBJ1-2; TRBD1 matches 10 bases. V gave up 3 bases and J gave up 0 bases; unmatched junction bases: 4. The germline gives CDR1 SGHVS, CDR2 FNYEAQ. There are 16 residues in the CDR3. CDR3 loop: CASSFGQGVSNYGYTF. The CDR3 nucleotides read TGTGCCAGCAGCTTCGGACAGGGGGTGTCTAACTATGGCTACACCTTC.

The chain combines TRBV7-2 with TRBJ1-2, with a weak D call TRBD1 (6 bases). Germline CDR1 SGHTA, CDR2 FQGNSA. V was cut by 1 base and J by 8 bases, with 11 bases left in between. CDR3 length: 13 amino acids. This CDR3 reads CASSLGRGGGYTF. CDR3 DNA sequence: TGTGCCAGCAGCTTAGGTCGGGGGGGCGGCTACACCTTC.

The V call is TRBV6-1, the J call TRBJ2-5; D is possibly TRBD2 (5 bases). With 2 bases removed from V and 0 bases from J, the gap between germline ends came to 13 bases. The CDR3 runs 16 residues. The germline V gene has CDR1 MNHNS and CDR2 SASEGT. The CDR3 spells CASSERGPTYQETQYF. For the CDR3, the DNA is TGTGCCAGCAGTGAAAGAGGGCCGACCTACCAAGAGACCCAGTACTTC.

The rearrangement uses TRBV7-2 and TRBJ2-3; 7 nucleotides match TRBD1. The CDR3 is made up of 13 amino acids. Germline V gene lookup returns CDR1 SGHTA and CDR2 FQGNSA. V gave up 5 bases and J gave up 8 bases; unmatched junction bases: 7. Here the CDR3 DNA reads TGTGCCAGCAGCCTGGACAGGCTCTCTACGCAGTATTTT. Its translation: CASSLDRLSTQYF.

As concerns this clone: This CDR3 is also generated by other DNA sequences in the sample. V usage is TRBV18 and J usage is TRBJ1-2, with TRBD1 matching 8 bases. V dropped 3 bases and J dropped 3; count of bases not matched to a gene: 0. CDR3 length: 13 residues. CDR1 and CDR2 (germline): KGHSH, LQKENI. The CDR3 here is CASSPDRDYGYTF. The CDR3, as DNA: TGTGCCAGCTCACCGGACAGGGACTATGGCTACACCTTC.

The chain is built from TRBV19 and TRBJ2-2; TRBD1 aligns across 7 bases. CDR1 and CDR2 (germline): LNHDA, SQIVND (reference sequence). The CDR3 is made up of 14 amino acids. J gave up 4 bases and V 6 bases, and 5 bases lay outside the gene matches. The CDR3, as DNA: TGTGCCAGTAGATTACAGGGGTCCACCGGGGAGCTGTTTTTT. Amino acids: CASRLQGSTGELFF.

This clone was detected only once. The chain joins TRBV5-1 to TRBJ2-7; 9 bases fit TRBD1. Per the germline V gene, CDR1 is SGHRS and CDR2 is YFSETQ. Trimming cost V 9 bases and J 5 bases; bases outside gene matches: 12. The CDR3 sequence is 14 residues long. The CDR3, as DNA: TGCGCCACCTCCAAGGGACAGGGAGGCCACGAGCAGTACTTC. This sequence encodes CATSKGQGGHEQYF.

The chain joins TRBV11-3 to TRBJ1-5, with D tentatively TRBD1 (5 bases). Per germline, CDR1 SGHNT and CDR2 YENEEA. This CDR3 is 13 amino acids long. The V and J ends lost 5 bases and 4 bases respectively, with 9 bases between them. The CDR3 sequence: CASSTRANQPQHF. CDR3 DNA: TGTGCCAGCAGCACCAGGGCAAATCAGCCCCAGCATTTT. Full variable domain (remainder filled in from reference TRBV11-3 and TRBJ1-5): EAGVVQSPRYKIIEKKQPVAFWCNPISGHNTLYWYLQNLGQGPELLIRYENEEAVDDSQLPKDRFSAERLKGVDSTLKIQPAELGDSAVYLCASSTRANQPQHFGDGTRLSIL.

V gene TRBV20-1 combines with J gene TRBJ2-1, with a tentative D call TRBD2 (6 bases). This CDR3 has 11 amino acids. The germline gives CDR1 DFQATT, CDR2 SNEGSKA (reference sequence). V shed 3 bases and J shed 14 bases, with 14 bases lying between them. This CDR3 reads CSARSWAGKFF. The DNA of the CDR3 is TGCAGTGCTAGGTCCTGGGCGGGAAAGTTCTTC.

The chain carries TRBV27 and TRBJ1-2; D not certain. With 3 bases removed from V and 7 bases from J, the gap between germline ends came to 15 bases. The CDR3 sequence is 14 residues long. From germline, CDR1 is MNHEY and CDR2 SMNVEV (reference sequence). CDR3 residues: CASSFHGGTGGYTF. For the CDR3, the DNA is TGTGCCAGCAGTTTCCACGGTGGAACCGGTGGCTACACCTTC.

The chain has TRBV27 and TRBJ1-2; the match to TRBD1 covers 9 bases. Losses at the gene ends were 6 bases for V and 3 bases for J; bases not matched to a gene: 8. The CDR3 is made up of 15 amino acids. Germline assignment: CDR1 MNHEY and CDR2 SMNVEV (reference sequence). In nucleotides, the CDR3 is TGTGCCAGCAGCTATAAGGGACAGGGTCACTATGGCTACACCTTC. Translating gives CASSYKGQGHYGYTF.

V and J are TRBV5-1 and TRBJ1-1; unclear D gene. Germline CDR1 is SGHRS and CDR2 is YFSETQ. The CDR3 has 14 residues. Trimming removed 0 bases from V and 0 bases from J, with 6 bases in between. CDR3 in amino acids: CASSLERVNTEAFF. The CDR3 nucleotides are TGCGCCAGCAGCTTGGAACGTGTGAACACTGAAGCTTTCTTT.

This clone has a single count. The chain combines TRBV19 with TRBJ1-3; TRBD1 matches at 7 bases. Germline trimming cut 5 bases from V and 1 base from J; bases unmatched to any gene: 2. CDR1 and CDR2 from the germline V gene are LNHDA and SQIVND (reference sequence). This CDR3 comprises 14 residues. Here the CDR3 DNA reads TGTGCCAGTAGTTACAGGGGATCTGGAAACACCATATATTTT. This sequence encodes CASSYRGSGNTIYF.

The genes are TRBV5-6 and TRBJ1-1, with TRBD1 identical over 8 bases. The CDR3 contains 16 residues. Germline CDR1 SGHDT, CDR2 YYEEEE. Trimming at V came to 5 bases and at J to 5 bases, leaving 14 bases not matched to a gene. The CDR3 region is CASSRPGTGLRTEAFF. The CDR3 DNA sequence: TGTGCCAGCAGTCGTCCCGGGACAGGTTTGAGGACTGAAGCTTTCTTT.